The rows below give T cell receptor beta chains drawn from one sample of a study of T cells in Graves' hyperthyroidism and ophthalmopathy. One entry per CDR3 protein, called by TCRdb with MiXCR from the multiplex PCR reads. The sample has about 210,000 distinct CDR3 sequences; roughly 17% are singletons. Sequenced input: blood. Source of these receptors: a man aged 45 to 65 with Graves' hyperthyroidism. Each CDR3 is given with its conserved first and last residue. A D gene is named only where the DNA matches it firmly. Size is stated for part of the rows, as once, few or many counts, or as a class when the clone is expanded.

J | size | V | D | DNA | CDR3
TRBJ2-3 | once | TRBV13 | NA | TGTGCCAGCAGCGGTCGGGGCGTTGGGGGCTTATCAGATACGCAGTATTTT | CASSGRGVGGLSDTQYF
TRBJ1-4 | NA | TRBV29-1 | NA | TGCAGCGGGCTGGACAGCGCTAATGAAAAACTGTTTTTT | CSGLDSANEKLFF
TRBJ2-3 | NA | TRBV7-9 | NA | TGTGCCAGCAGCTTAGGAGGTGGATCTAGCACAGATACGCAGTATTTT | CASSLGGGSSTDTQYF
TRBJ2-3 | NA | TRBV20-1 | NA | TGCAGTGCTAGGTCCGGAAGATCACTCGATACGCAGTATTTT | CSARSGRSLDTQYF
TRBJ2-1 | many | TRBV7-6 | NA | TGTGCCAGCAGCTTCGCTGGACTAAACAATGAGCAGTTCTTC | CASSFAGLNNEQFF
TRBJ2-4 | NA | TRBV12-3/TRBV12-4 | NA | TGTGCCAGCACCGGTAACGGCAAAAACATTCAGTACTTC | CASTGNGKNIQYF
TRBJ2-3 | many | TRBV24-1 | TRBD1 | TGTGCCACCAGTGACCCAGGACAGGGGGCTGGGGACGATACGCAGTATTTT | CATSDPGQGAGDDTQYF
TRBJ1-5 | NA | TRBV18 | NA | TGTGCCAGCTCACCGGAGGAACACGACAATCAGCCCCAGCATTTT | CASSPEEHDNQPQHF
TRBJ2-7 | many | TRBV20-1 | TRBD2 | TGCAGTGCCTTAACTCGTGGATCTAGCGGGAGTTACGAGCAGTACTTC | CSALTRGSSGSYEQYF
TRBJ2-2 | NA | TRBV28 | TRBD1 | TGTGCCAGCAGCATCGACAGGGAAGTCGGGGAGCTGTTTTTT | CASSIDREVGELFF
TRBJ2-1 | NA | TRBV15 | TRBD2 | TGTGCCACCAGCAGGGGTCCCCTGACTAGCGGGGGGGGTGGGCAGTTCTTC | CATSRGPLTSGGGGQFF
TRBJ2-5 | many | TRBV6-2/TRBV6-3 | TRBD2 | TGTGCCAGCAGTAAGACATGGACTAGCGGGAGCGGGGGAGAGACCCAGTACTTC | CASSKTWTSGSGGETQYF
TRBJ2-7 | NA | TRBV7-3 | TRBD2 | TGTGCCAGCAGCTTAAATAGCGGGAGTTACGAGCAGTACTTC | CASSLNSGSYEQYF
TRBJ1-6 | few | TRBV5-6 | NA | TGTGCCAGCAGCTTGGGACCGGCGCATAATTCACCCCTCCACTTT | CASSLGPAHNSPLHF